This entry describes one TCR beta chain. These data are taken from a study of blood T cell repertoires in COVID-19. Overall study context: Sources were T cells, B-cell-depleted T cells, or PBMCs; the material itself was cDNA or gDNA.

In the source study's methods: Using reference gene primer amplification, nucleated cell counts were estimated. Method: immunoSEQ multiplex PCR; TCRdb's copy keeps in-frame clones and lacks some. From that table come the V and J calls and clone size; the DNA was used to work out D and trimming. This table has 300,000 to 350,000 clones, 88% appearing once. Clinical history reported by participants formed the basis on which cohorts were assigned. The CDR3 is made up of 16 amino acids. Germline CDR1 is LGHDT and CDR2 is YNNKEL (reference sequence). V was pared by 1 base and J by 1 base, with 1 base of the junction left unmatched.

The clonotype comes from a woman in her thirties who had been exposed to COVID-19. Sequencing used PBMCs or T cells enriched from blood (not recorded which). The rearrangement joins TRBV3-1 (or the pseudogene TRBV3-2) to TRBJ2-5; TRBD2 matches 12 bases. CDR3 region: CASSQGLAGVQETQYF. CDR3 DNA: TGTGCCAGCAGCCAAGGACTAGCGGGAGTCCAAGAGACCCAGTACTTC.